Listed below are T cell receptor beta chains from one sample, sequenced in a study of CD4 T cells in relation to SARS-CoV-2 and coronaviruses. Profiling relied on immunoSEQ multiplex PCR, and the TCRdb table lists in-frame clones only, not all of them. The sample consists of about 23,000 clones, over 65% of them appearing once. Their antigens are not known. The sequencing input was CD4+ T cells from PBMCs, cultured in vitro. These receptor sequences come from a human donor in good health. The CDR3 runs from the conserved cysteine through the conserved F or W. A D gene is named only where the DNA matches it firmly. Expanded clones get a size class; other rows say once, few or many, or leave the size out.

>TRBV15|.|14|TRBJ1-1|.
TGTGCCACCAGCAGAGATCTGGTGGGAACTGAAGCTTTCTTT
CATSRDLVGTEAFF
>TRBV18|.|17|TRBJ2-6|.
TGTGCCAGCTCACCAGCTTTTACAGGGTCTGGGGCCAACGTCCTGACTTTC
CASSPAFTGSGANVLTF
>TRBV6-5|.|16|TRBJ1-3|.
TGTGCCAGCAGTTACTCGGCGGCGGGGGCTGGAAACACCATATATTTT
CASSYSAAGAGNTIYF
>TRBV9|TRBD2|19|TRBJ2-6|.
TGTGCCAGCAGCGCCTTACTAGCGGGAGGGCCGGAGGGGGCCAACGTCCTGACTTTC
CASSALLAGGPEGANVLTF
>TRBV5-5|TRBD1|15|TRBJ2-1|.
TGTGCCAGCAGCATACAACAGGGGTCCCACAATGAGCAGTTCTTC
CASSIQQGSHNEQFF
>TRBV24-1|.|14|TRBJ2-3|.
TGTGCCACCAGCGCCAGCGGACGCACAGATACGCAGTATTTT
CATSASGRTDTQYF
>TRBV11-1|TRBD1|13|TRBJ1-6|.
TGTGCCAGCAGCTCCACAGGGGATTCACCCCTCCACTTT
CASSSTGDSPLHF
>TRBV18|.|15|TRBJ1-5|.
TGTGCCAGCTCACCAGGGCCCCAGCCCAATCAGCCCCAGCATTTT
CASSPGPQPNQPQHF
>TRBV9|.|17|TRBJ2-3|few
TGTGCCAGCAGCGTAAGCCTCCCGGGACGGAGCACAGATACGCAGTATTTT
CASSVSLPGRSTDTQYF
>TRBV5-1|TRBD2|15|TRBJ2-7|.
TGCGCCAGCAGCCCCCCTAGCGGGAGGTTTGACGAGCAGTACTTC
CASSPPSGRFDEQYF
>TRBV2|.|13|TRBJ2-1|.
TGTGCCAGCAGTGACGTACTTGGGGTCGAGCAGTTCTTC
CASSDVLGVEQFF
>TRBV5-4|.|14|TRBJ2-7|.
TGTGCCAGCAGACCCACATTTGACACCTACGAGCAGTACTTC
CASRPTFDTYEQYF
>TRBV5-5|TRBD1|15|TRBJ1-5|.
TGTGCCAGCAGCGTAACAGGGGGCGGGAATCAGCCCCAGCATTTT
CASSVTGGGNQPQHF
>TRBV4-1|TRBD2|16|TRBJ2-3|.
TGCGCCAGCAGCCACCCGGGACTAGCGGTAATGGATACGCAGTATTTT
CASSHPGLAVMDTQYF
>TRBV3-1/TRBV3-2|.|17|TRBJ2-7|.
TGTGCCAGCAGCCTATCGGGGGGACAGTCGAGCTCCTACGAGCAGTACTTC
CASSLSGGQSSSYEQYF
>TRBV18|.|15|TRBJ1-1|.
TGTGCCAGCTCACCACCCCGGACAGTGAACACTGAAGCTTTCTTT
CASSPPRTVNTEAFF
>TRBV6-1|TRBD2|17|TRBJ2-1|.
TGTGCCAGCAGTGGGACTAGTGCACGTGGCTCCTACAATGAGCAGTTCTTC
CASSGTSARGSYNEQFF
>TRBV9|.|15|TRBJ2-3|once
TGTGCCAGCAGCGAGAGAAGTGGTACCACAGATACGCAGTATTTT
CASSERSGTTDTQYF
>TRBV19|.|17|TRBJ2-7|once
TGTGCCAGTAGTATCGGTCAGGGGCTAGCGGATCCCTACGAGCAGTACTTC
CASSIGQGLADPYEQYF
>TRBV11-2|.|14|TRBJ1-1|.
TGTGCCAGCAGCTTAATAGAGATGAACACTGAAGCTTTCTTT
CASSLIEMNTEAFF
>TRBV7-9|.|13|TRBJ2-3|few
TGTGCCAGTAATCGGGGAGGAGCAGATACGCAGTATTTT
CASNRGGADTQYF
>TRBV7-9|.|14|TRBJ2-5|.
TGTGCCAGCAGCTCGGGGAGATACCAAGAGACCCAGTACTTC
CASSSGRYQETQYF
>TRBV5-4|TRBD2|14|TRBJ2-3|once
TGTGCCAGCAGCCCACTAGCGGGAACAGATACGCAGTATTTT
CASSPLAGTDTQYF
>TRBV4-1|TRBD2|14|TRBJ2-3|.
TGCGCCAGCAGGGGGGCGGGAGGGCCAGATACGCAGTATTTT
CASRGAGGPDTQYF
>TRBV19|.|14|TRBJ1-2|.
TGTGCCAGTAACCTTAACCCGCAGGGAGAGGGCTACACCTTC
CASNLNPQGEGYTF
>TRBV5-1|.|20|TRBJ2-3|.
TGCGCCAGCAGCTTGGCCGGTCAGGGACGGGACCCGACTAGCACAGATACGCAGTATTTT
CASSLAGQGRDPTSTDTQYF
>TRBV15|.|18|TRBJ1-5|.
TGTGCCACCAGCAGAGGCGTACAGGGCGCTATCAGCAATCAGCCCCAGCATTTT
CATSRGVQGAISNQPQHF
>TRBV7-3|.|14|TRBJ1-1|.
TGTGCCAGCAGCCTTGGGACACCGAACACTGAAGCTTTCTTT
CASSLGTPNTEAFF
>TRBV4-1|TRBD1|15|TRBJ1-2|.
TGCGCCAGCAGCCAACGACAGGGGGAGAGCTATGGCTACACCTTC
CASSQRQGESYGYTF
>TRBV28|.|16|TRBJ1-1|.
TGTGCCAGCAGTTTAGGGGTCGGCAGGGAGAACACTGAAGCTTTCTTT
CASSLGVGRENTEAFF
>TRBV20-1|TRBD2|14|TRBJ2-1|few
TGCAGTGCTAGTAAACTAGCGGGAGTCAATGAGCAGTTCTTC
CSASKLAGVNEQFF
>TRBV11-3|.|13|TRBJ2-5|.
TGTGCCAGCAGCCCAGGGACCCAAGAGACCCAGTACTTC
CASSPGTQETQYF
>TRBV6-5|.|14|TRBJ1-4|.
TGTGCCAGCAGCACGACACAGATTAATGAAAAACTGTTTTTT
CASSTTQINEKLFF
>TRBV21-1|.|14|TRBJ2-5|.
TGTGCCAGCAGCACGACTAGTTGTTTAGAGACCCAGTACTTC
CASSTTSCLETQYF
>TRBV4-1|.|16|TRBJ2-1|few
TGCGCCAGCAGCCAAGATAGGCAGAGCTCCTACAATGAGCAGTTCTTC
CASSQDRQSSYNEQFF
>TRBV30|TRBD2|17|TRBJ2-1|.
TGTGCCTGGGGTAACCTGGACGGGAGGGCCGGGGGTAATGAGCAGTTCTTC
CAWGNLDGRAGGNEQFF